This T cell receptor beta chain was profiled in a study of T-cell memory formation after mild COVID-19 (dated by TCRdb to about 2021). About the investigation overall: TCR sequence clusters from the two donors were found to be largely donor specific. T-cell clones expanding and contracting after mild COVID-19 in a couple of donors were tracked by longitudinal TCRalpha and TCRbeta repertoire sequencing. Two young, previously healthy adult volunteers, one female and one male, were included in the cohort. The study at large found these results: Contracting CD4+ clones turned up mainly in the CM and EM memory subsets, whereas EMRA was where CD8+ clones were enriched. Clones that contracted from day 15 to 85 showed balanced CD4/CD8 phenotypes, whereas a second wave of clones that expanded from day 15 to 37 leaned towards CD4+. SARS-CoV-2 specificity was not confirmed for the second-wave clones peaking on day 37. The study included only a couple of mild cases, and larger cohorts that include severe cases with pre-infection samples were judged to be necessary. The detection of some responding clones in pre-infection memory suggests that pre-existing cross-reactive memory T cells joined the SARS-CoV-2 response.

Points on this clonotype: The antigen it binds to is not known. No base qualities exist here, and no much larger clone lies one base off it.

PBMCs were isolated by Ficoll-Paque density gradient centrifugation. The cysteine opens and the phenylalanine closes a CDR3 of 15 amino acids. Solely the CDR3 DNA is kept, with 45 bases framed from the first base. CDR1 SGHRS and CDR2 YFSETQ were looked up in the germline V gene. V and J lose 4 bases and 2 bases, and a span of 15 bases separates them. The data were produced on an Illumina NovaSeq 6000. TCRalpha and TCRbeta cDNA libraries were built by 5'RACE with constant-segment primers, adding sample barcodes and unique molecular identifiers. RNA was extracted from every sample with Trizol reagent. Libraries were amplified in two PCR steps, with a second sample barcode and Illumina TruSeq adapters added in the second step. The libraries were sequenced on an Illumina NovaSeq using 2 x 150 bp paired-end reads. Per the source publication's procedure: With migec v1.2.7, reads were demultiplexed and then collapsed into UMI-guided consensus sequences. Using mixcr v2.1.11, UMI consensuses were aligned to TRA and TRB V and J templates and then assembled into clonotypes. Clonotypes were classified as expanded or contracted when called significant by both edgeR and NoisET, with noise models trained on biological replicates. For edgeR calls, a false discovery rate-adjusted p below 0.01 and a log2 fold-change threshold of 1 were applied. As an exploratory analysis of dynamics, max-normalized trajectories of the 1000 most abundant clonotypes were examined by PCA with hierarchical clustering. Each responding clone was given a CD4 or CD8 phenotype based on the CD4+ and CD8+ repertoires, which had been sequenced separately. TCRdb cleaned the public reads at Q25 with fastp, built clones with MiXCR and kept in-frame beta chains. Rows merge per CDR3 protein into single entries with the most common DNA and genes. What appears here as the V and J calls and clone size reflects TCRdb's work, not the paper's. The sample yields 120,000 to 150,000 distinct CDR3 sequences; roughly 19% were counted once. In total, the top ten clones hold about 2.3% of the sample.

The source is an adult woman who had mild COVID-19 (a few samples of this study predate the infection). The sample titles of this study are shuffled in the database, so cell type and time point are left out; the donor was told from shared clones. The specimen sequenced was PBMCs or a T cell subset sorted from them (not recorded which). The chain joins TRBV5-1 to TRBJ1-2; matching of 5 bases hints at TRBD1 as the D gene. The CDR3 sequence is CASSSGDPQNYGYTF. The nucleotides read TGCGCCAGCAGCAGCGGGGACCCACAAAACTATGGCTACACCTTC.